The entry below describes one TCR beta chain. This entry belongs to a study of blood T cell repertoires in COVID-19. About the study: Acute-phase and convalescent COVID-19 samples originated in the United States, Italy and Spain. Sources were T cells, B-cell-depleted T cells, or PBMCs; the material itself was cDNA or gDNA.

Trimming left V 4 bases short and J 5 bases short, with 9 bases between. The CDR3 length is 13 residues. Per the germline V gene, CDR1 is SGHNT and CDR2 is YYREEE (reference sequence). In the source study's methods: Amplification with reference gene primers provided the estimates of nucleated cell counts. Sequenced by immunoSEQ multiplex PCR; TCRdb stores in-frame clones only, minus some. Clonal size and the V and J genes are those of that table, whereas D and trimming came from the DNA. Here the sample spans about 41,000 clones, roughly 77% being singletons. The chain recombines TRBV5-4 with TRBJ2-2, with D uncertain. The sample comprised peripheral blood. The sequence derives from an elderly man with acute or convalescent COVID-19. Here the CDR3 DNA reads TGTGCCAGCAGCCCTGACGGGACCGGGGAGCTGTTTTTT. Protein: CASSPDGTGELFF.